This T cell receptor beta chain was sequenced in a study of T-cell reconstitution after alpha-beta-depleted transplantation in children. Trimming shortened V by 3 bases and J by 0 bases, and 24 bases separated the two germline ends. Germline CDR1 SGHAT, CDR2 FQNNGV. CDR3 length equals 20 residues. Unique molecular identifiers were used to barcode this TCRbeta library. TCRdb called the PCR reads again in MiXCR, with one record for every CDR3 protein. Among roughly 590,000 distinct CDR3 sequences listed, over 15% were seen once. This sample comprised PBMCs from the stem cell graft donor, obtained from the stem cell graft. This rearrangement joins TRBV11-2 to TRBJ2-1; D remains unclear. The receptor comes from a human donor who donated a stem cell graft to a child with acute myeloid leukemia. This chain's CDR3 is CASSFSTIRYYKSSYNEQFF. CDR3 DNA: TGTGCCAGCAGCTTTAGTACGATCCGGTACTATAAGAGCTCCTACAATGAGCAGTTCTTC.